The 10 T cell receptor beta chains listed next were all sequenced from one sample in a study of blood T cell repertoires in COVID-19. The method was immunoSEQ multiplex PCR; TCRdb's version includes in-frame clones alone and lacks a portion of them. The sample has 430,000 or so clones, 85% to 90% seen once. The sample taken for sequencing was peripheral blood. Receptors originate from a man between 18 and 29 years old with COVID-19, enrolled during active disease.

The chain uses TRBV7-3 and TRBJ2-5, with D perhaps matching TRBD1 (7 bases). In germline, CDR1 is SGHTA, CDR2 FQGTGA. Trimming pared 4 bases from V and 2 bases from J, leaving 17 bases between. This CDR3 spans 16 amino acids. This CDR3 reads CASSSQGGVTQETQYF. The CDR3 bases are TGTGCCAGCAGCTCGCAGGGGGGAGTCACGCAAGAGACCCAGTACTTC.

The chain employs TRBV6-6 and TRBJ1-2; D is possibly TRBD1 (5 bases). Between the trimmed V and J ends, which lost 9 bases and 3 bases, there was a span of 17 bases. The CDR3 has 14 amino acids. Germline CDR1 MNHNY, CDR2 SVGAGI (reference sequence). The CDR3 sequence: CASYPSAGHYGYTF. The CDR3 bases are TGTGCCAGTTATCCTTCGGCGGGGCACTATGGCTACACCTTC.

The chain's CDR3 is CASSPRGHEQFF. The DNA of the CDR3 is TGTGCCAGCAGCCCAAGGGGCCACGAGCAGTTCTTC. The V gene is TRBV13, the J gene TRBJ2-1, with D maybe TRBD1 (5 bases). Germline CDR1 reads PRHDT; CDR2 reads FYEKMQ (reference sequence). The CDR3 has 12 amino acids. V was clipped by 5 bases and J by 10 bases, with 12 bases between them.

The genes are TRBV2 and TRBJ1-4; D may be TRBD1 (5 bases). Germline lookup yields CDR1 SNHLY and CDR2 FYNNEI. Trimming took off 6 bases at V and 6 bases at J, with 20 bases between the two ends. The CDR3 is 16 amino acids. CDR3 DNA sequence: TGTGCCAGCAGCGAAAAGGCCTCCGCGACAGATGAAAAACTGTTTTTT. Translated, it gives CASSEKASATDEKLFF.

The chain links TRBV7-2 to TRBJ2-1; the D gene is possibly TRBD2 (6 bases). V was cut by 5 bases and J by 0 bases, with 14 bases left in between. The germline gives CDR1 SGHTA, CDR2 FQGNSA. The CDR3 sequence is 16 residues long. The DNA for the CDR3 is TGTGCCAGCAGCGTCCCGACTAGTCACTCCTACAATGAGCAGTTCTTC. Translating it yields CASSVPTSHSYNEQFF.

V and J are TRBV6-5 and TRBJ1-1; D remains ambiguous. Germline values: CDR1 MNHEY, CDR2 SVGAGI. The CDR3 runs to 15 residues. V was trimmed by 3 bases and J by 0 bases, leaving 11 bases between them. The CDR3 sequence: CASSYRTYLNTEAFF. The CDR3, as DNA: TGTGCCAGCAGTTATAGGACTTATCTGAACACTGAAGCTTTCTTT.

The rearrangement uses TRBV2 and TRBJ2-5; 8 bases align to TRBD2. After removal of 6 bases from V and 5 bases from J, the junction contained 5 bases not matched to a gene. Germline values: CDR1 SNHLY, CDR2 FYNNEI. The length of the CDR3 is 13 residues. As DNA, the CDR3 is TGTGCCAGCAGATACGGGGGGGCTGAGACCCAGTACTTC. This translates into CASRYGGAETQYF.

V gene TRBV4-1 combines with J gene TRBJ2-7; TRBD1 matches 10 bases. V lost 3 bases, J lost 5 bases, and 4 bases stayed unmatched. CDR1 is MGHRA and CDR2 is YSYEKL in the germline V gene. The CDR3 extends over 14 amino acids. CDR3 sequence reads: CASSHRDRGNEQYF. The CDR3 coding sequence is TGCGCCAGCAGCCACCGGGACAGGGGCAACGAGCAGTACTTC.

The V call is TRBV12-3 or TRBV12-4, the J call TRBJ1-2; no firm D call. The V and J ends lost 3 bases and 5 bases respectively, with 10 bases between them. The CDR3 is made up of 13 amino acids. CDR3 bases: TGTGCCAGCAGTTTGGTGGCGGAGTATGGCTACACCTTC. Translation gives CASSLVAEYGYTF.

The CDR3 region is CASSFNYGYTF. The CDR3 bases are TGTGCCAGTTCTTTCAACTATGGCTACACCTTC. The chain links TRBV19 to TRBJ1-2; D call uncertain. The CDR3 contains 11 residues. Germline CDR1 and CDR2: LNHDA and SQIVND (reference sequence). Trimming stripped 8 bases from V and 2 bases from J, with 6 bases between.